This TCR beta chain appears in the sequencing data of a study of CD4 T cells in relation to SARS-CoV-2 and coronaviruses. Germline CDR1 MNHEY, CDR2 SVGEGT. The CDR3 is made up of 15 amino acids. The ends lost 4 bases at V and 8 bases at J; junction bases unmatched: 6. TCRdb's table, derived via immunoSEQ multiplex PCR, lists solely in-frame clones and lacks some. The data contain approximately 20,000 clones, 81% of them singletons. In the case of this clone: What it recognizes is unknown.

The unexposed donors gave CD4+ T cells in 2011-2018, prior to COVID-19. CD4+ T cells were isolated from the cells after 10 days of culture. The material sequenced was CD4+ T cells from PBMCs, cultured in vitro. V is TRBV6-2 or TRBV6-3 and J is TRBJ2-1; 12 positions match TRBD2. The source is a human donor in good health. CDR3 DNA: TGTGCCAGCAGTTCTTCTAGCGGGAGGGCCGATGAGCAGTTCTTC. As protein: CASSSSSGRADEQFF.